The present T cell receptor (beta chain) was sequenced within a study of cytomegalovirus exposure and HLA in healthy donors. Researchers ran the PCR with 60 Vbeta and 13 Jbeta primers. Assay: immunoSEQ multiplex PCR; the TCRdb copy retains only in-frame clones and omits some. The sample includes more than 150,000 clones, 76% of them seen just once. The study's findings and limits: A later examination showed that TCR association rates differed by HLA locus, with DRB1 most and HLA-C fewest. Later examination showed HLA-associated TCR beta chains had greater clonal expansion than equally common others.

On this clone itself: Antigen unknown.

V lost 0 bases, J lost 5 bases, and 12 bases lay in between. CDR3 length: 15 amino acids. Germline loops: CDR1 SGDLS, CDR2 YYNGEE. This TCR was recovered from a man aged 18 to 35 in good health and CMV-seronegative. The sample consisted of PBMCs. The J gene is TRBJ2-1, the V gene TRBV9, with D perhaps TRBD1 (6 bases). CDR3 in DNA: TGTGCCAGCAGCGTAGCGCAGGGGAGACACAATGAGCAGTTCTTC. Protein product: CASSVAQGRHNEQFF.